This TCR beta chain was recovered during a study of CD8 T cells in ankylosing spondylitis. General study results and limits: Disease-linked clones reportedly concentrated significantly in matched ankylosing spondylitis synovial fluid.

With molecular barcodes, quantitative 5'-RACE was used to make the TCR beta libraries. TCRdb re-derived calls from the 5' RACE reads in MiXCR, one entry per CDR3 protein. The repertoire includes about 250,000 distinct CDR3 sequences, more than 9% of them detected once, and 2.6% sits in the top ten. This clonotype came up many times. Its antigen is currently unknown. After removal of 2 bases from V and 2 bases from J, the junction contained 6 bases not matched to a gene. CDR1 is MNHEY and CDR2 is SVGAGI in the germline V gene. The CDR3 is 15 residues long. Source material: blood, either unsorted or a sorted T cell fraction (not recorded which). This chain links TRBV6-5 with TRBJ2-7, with 7 nucleotides matching TRBD1. This TCR came from a male donor with ankylosing spondylitis or in good health (not recorded which). The CDR3 bases are TGTGCCAGCAGTTACCAGCGAAGGGGGCCCTACGAGCAGTACTTC. Protein sequence: CASSYQRRGPYEQYF.